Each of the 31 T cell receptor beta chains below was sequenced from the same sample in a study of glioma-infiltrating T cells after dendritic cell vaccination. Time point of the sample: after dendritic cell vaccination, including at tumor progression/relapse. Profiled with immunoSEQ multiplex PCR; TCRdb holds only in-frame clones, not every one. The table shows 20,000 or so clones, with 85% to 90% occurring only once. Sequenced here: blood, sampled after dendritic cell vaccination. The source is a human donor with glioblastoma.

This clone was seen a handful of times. The CDR3, as DNA: TGCGCCAGCAGCCCCGACCCCTGGTGGAGGGAGGAGACCCAGTACTTC. Protein product: CASSPDPWWREETQYF. The rearrangement links TRBV5-1 to TRBJ2-5, with a tentative D call TRBD2 (6 bases). The CDR3 runs to 16 residues. V was trimmed by 4 bases and J by 5 bases, leaving 21 bases between them. Germline lookup yields CDR1 SGHRS and CDR2 YFSETQ. Supplemented by reference TRBV5-1 and TRBJ2-5, the full variable domain reads KAGVTQTPRYLIKTRGQQVTLSCSPISGHRSVSWYQQTPGQGLQFLFEYFSETQRNKGNFPGRFSGRQFSNSRSEMNVSTLELGDSALYLCASSPDPWWREETQYFGPGTRLLVL.

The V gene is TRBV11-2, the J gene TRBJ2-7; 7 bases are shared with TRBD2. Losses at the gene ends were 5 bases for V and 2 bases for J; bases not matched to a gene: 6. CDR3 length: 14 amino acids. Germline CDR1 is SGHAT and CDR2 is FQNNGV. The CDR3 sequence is CASSQGRGPYEQYF. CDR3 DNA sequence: TGTGCCAGCAGCCAAGGGAGGGGCCCCTACGAGCAGTACTTC.

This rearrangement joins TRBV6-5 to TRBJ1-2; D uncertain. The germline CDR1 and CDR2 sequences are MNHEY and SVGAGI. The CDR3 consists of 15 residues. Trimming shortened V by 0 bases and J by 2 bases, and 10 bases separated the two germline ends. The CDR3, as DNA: TGTGCCAGCAGTTACTCGTTTCAGCGAAACTATGGCTACACCTTC. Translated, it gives CASSYSFQRNYGYTF.

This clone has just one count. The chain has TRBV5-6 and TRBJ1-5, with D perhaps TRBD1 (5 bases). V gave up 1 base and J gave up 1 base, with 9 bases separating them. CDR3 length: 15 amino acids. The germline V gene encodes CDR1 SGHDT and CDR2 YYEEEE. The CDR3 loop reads CASSLRGSSNQPQHF. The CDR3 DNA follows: TGTGCCAGCAGCTTGCGGGGGTCGAGCAATCAGCCCCAGCATTTT.

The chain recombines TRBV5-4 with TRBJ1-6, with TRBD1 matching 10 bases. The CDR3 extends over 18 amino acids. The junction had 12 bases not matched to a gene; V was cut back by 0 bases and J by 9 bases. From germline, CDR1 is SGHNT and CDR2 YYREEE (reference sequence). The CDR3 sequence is CASSLGPRRDRGTSPLHF. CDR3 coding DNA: TGTGCCAGCAGCTTGGGGCCCAGACGGGACAGGGGAACTTCACCCCTCCACTTT. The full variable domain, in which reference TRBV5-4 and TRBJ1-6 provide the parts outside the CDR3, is ETGVTQSPTHLIKTRGQQVTLRCSSQSGHNTVSWYQQALGQGPQFIFQYYREEENGRGNFPPRFSGLQFPNYSSELNVNALELDDSALYLCASSLGPRRDRGTSPLHFGNGTRLTVT.

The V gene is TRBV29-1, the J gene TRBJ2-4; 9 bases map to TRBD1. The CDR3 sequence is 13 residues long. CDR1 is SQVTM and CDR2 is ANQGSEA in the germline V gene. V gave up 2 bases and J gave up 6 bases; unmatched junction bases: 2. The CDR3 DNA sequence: TGCAGCGTTGAACAGACAGGGGGAAACATTCAGTACTTC. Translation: CSVEQTGGNIQYF. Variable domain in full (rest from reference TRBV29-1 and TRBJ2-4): SAVISQKPSRDICQRGTSLTIQCQVDSQVTMMFWYRQQPGQSLTLIATANQGSEATYESGFVIDKFPISRPNLTFSTLTVSNMSPEDSSIYLCSVEQTGGNIQYFGAGTRLSVL.

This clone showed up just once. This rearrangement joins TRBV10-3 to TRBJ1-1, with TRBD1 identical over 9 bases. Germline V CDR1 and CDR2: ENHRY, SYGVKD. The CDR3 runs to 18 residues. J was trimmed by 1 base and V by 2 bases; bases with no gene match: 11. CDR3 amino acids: CAISEPLDRGLGNTEAFF. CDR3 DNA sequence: TGTGCCATCAGTGAGCCCCTGGACAGGGGCTTAGGGAACACTGAAGCTTTCTTT.

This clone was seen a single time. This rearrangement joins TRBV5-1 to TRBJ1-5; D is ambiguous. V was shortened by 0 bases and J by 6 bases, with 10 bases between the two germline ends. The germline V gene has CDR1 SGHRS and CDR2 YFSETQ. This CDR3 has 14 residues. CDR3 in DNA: TGCGCCAGCAGCTTGGGAGGTTCGAGTCAGCCCCAGCATTTT. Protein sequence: CASSLGGSSQPQHF.

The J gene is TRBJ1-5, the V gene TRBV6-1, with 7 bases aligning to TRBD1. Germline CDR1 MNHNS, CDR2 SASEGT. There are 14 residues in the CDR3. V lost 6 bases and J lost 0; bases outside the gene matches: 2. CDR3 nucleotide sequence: TGTGCCAGCAGCCGGGACAGTAGCAATCAGCCCCAGCATTTT. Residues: CASSRDSSNQPQHF.

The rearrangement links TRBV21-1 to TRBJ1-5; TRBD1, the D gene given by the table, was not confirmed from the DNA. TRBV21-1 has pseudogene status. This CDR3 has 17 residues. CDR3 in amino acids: CASKLPRGTGRNQPQHF. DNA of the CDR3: TGTGCCAGCAAGTTGCCGAGGGGGACAGGGAGAAATCAGCCCCAGCATTTT.

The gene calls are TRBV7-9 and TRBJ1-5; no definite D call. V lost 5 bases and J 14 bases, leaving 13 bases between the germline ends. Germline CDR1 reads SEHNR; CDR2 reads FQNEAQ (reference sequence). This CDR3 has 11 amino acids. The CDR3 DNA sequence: TGTGCCAGCAGCCGGGGAGGGTCCAAGCATTTT. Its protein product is CASSRGGSKHF.

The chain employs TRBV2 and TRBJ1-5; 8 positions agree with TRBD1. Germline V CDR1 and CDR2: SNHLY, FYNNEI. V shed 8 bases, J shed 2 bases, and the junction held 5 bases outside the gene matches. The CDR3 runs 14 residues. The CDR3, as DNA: TGTGCCAGCGGGATGGACAGGGGCAATCAGCCCCAGCATTTT. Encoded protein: CASGMDRGNQPQHF.

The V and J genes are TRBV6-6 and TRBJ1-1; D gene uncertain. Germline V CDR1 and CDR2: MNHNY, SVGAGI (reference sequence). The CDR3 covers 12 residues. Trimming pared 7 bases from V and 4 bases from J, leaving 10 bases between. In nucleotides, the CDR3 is TGTGCCAGCAAGGGAGTTAGCACTGAAGCTTTCTTT. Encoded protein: CASKGVSTEAFF.

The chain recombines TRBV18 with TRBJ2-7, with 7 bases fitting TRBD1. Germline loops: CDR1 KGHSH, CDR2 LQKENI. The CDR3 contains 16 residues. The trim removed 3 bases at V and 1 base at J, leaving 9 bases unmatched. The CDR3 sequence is CASSPTGPQASYEQYF. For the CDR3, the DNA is TGTGCCAGCTCACCGACAGGGCCGCAGGCGTCCTACGAGCAGTACTTC.

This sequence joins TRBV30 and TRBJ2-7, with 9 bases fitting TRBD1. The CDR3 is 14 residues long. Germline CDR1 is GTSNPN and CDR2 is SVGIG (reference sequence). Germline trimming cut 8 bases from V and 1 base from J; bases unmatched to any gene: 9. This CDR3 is CAGKQGAGSYEQYF. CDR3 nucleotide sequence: TGTGCCGGAAAACAGGGGGCCGGTTCCTACGAGCAGTACTTC.

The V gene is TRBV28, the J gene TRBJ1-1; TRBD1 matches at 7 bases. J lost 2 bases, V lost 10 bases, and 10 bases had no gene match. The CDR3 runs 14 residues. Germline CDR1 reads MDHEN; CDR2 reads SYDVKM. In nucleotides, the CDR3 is TGTGCCACGGAAGGGGGCGTACGTAACACTGAAGCTTTCTTT. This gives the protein CATEGGVRNTEAFF.

The CDR3 region has the DNA TGTGCCAGCAGCCCATTCGGGACTAGCGGCCTTGATACGCAGTATTTT. Residues: CASSPFGTSGLDTQYF. This chain joins TRBV13 and TRBJ2-3; TRBD2 matches at 11 bases. The V gene end was trimmed by 5 bases and the J gene end by 6 bases; junction bases not matched to a gene: 10. The germline V gene encodes CDR1 PRHDT and CDR2 FYEKMQ (reference sequence). The CDR3 is made up of 16 amino acids.

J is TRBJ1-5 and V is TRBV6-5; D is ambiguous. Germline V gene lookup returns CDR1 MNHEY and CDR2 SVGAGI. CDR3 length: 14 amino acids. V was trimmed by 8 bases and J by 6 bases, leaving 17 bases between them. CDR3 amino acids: CASGQIGTGQPQHF. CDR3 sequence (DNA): TGTGCCAGCGGCCAAATCGGTACGGGTCAGCCCCAGCATTTT.

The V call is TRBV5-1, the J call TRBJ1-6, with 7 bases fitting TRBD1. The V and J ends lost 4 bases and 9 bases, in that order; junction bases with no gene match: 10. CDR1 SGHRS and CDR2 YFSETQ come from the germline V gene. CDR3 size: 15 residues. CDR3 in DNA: TGCGCCAGCAGCGCGAGACAGGGTGAGAGTTCACCCCTCCACTTT. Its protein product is CASSARQGESSPLHF. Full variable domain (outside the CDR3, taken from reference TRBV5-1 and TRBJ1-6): KAGVTQTPRYLIKTRGQQVTLSCSPISGHRSVSWYQQTPGQGLQFLFEYFSETQRNKGNFPGRFSGRQFSNSRSEMNVSTLELGDSALYLCASSARQGESSPLHFGNGTRLTVT.

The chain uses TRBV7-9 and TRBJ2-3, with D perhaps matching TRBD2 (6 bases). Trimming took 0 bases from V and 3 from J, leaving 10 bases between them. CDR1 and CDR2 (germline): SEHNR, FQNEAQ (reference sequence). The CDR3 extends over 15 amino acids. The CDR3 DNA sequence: TGTGCCAGCAGCTTAGCACGGGACTGGACAGATACGCAGTATTTT. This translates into CASSLARDWTDTQYF. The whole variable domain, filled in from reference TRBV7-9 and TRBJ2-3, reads DTGVSQNPRHKITKRGQNVTFRCDPISEHNRLYWYRQTLGQGPEFLTYFQNEAQLEKSRLLSDRFSAERPKGSFSTLEIQRTEQGDSAMYLCASSLARDWTDTQYFGPGTRLTVL.

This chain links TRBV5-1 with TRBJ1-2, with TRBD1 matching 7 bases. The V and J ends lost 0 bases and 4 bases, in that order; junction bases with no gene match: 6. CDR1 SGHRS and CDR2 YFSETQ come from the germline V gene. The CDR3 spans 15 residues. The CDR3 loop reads CASSLGDSAPYGYTF. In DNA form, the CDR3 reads TGCGCCAGCAGCTTGGGGGACAGTGCTCCCTATGGCTACACCTTC.

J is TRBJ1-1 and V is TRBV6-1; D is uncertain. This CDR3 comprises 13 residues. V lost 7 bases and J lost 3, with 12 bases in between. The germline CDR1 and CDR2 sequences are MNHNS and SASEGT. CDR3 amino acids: CASTTPADTEAFF. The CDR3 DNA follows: TGTGCCAGCACCACACCAGCGGACACTGAAGCTTTCTTT.

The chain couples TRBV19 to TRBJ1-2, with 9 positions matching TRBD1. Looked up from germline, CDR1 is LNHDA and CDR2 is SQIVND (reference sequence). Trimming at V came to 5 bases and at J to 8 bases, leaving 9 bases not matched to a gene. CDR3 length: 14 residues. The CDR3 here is CASSPRDRVDGYTF. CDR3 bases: TGTGCCAGTAGTCCCCGGGACAGGGTAGACGGCTACACCTTC.

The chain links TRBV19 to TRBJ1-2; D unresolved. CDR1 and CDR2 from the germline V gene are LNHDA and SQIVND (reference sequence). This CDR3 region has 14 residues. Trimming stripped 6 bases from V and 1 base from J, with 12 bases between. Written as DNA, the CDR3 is TGTGCCAGTAGCCCCCCACAAGTTAACTATGGCTACACCTTC. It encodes CASSPPQVNYGYTF.

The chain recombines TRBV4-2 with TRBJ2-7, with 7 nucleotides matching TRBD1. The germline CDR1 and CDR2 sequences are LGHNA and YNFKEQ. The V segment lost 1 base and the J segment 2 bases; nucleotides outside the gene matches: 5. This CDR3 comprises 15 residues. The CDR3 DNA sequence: TGTGCCAGCAGCCAAGCGGCGACAGGGACCTACGAGCAGTACTTC. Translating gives CASSQAATGTYEQYF.

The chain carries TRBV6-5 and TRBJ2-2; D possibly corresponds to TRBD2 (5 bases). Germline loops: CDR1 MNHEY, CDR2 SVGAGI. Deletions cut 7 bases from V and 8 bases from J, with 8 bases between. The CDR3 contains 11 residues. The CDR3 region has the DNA TGTGCCAGCACGGAGGCTGGGGAGCTGTTTTTT. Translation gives CASTEAGELFF.

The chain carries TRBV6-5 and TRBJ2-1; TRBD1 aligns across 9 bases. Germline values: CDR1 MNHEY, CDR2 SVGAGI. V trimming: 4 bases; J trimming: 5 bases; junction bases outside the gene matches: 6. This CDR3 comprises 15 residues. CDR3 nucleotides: TGTGCCAGCAGTTTTCCGGGACAGGGTCACAATGAGCAGTTCTTC. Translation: CASSFPGQGHNEQFF.

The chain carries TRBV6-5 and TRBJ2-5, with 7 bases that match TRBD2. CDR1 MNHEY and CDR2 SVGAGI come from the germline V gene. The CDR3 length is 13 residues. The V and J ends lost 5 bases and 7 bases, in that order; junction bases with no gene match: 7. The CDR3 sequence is CASSDGGIGTQYF. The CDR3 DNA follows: TGTGCCAGCAGTGACGGGGGGATAGGGACCCAGTACTTC.

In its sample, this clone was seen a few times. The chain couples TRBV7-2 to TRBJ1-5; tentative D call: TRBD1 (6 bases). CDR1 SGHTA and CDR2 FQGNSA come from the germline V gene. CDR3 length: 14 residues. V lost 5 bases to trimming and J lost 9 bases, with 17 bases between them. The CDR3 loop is CASSAGQSPGPQHF. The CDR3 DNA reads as TGTGCCAGCAGCGCCGGACAGTCCCCGGGGCCCCAGCATTTT.

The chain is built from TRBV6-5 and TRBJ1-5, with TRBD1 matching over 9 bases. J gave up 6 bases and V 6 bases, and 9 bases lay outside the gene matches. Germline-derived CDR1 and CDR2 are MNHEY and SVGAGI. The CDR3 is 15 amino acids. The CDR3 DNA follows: TGTGCCAGCAGATCCACCGGGACAGGGCTTCAGCCCCAGCATTTT. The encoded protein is CASRSTGTGLQPQHF.

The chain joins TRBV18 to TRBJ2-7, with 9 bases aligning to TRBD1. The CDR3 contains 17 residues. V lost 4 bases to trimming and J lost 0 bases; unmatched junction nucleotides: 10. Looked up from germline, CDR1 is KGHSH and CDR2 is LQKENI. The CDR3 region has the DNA TGTGCCAGCTCACGGGGCCGGGGGACAGGGAGCTCCTACGAGCAGTACTTC. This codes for CASSRGRGTGSSYEQYF.